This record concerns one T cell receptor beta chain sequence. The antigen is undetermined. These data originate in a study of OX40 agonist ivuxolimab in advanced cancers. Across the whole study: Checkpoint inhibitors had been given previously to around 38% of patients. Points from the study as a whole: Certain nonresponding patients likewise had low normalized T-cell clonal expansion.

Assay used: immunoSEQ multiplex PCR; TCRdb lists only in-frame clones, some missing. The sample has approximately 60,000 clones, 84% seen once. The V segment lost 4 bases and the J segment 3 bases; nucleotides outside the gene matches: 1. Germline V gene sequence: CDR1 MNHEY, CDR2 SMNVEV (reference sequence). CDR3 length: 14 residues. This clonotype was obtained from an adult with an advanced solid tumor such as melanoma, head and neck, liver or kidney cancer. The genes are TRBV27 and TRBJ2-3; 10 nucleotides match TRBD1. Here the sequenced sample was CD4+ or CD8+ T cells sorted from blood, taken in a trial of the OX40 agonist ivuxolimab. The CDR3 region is CASSWDRGTDTQYF. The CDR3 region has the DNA TGTGCCAGCAGTTGGGACAGGGGAACAGATACGCAGTATTTT.